The clone carrying this TCR beta chain was counted a few times. Its antigen remains unidentified. The data belong to a study of CD8 T cells in ankylosing spondylitis. Study-wide findings and caveats: Disease-linked clones reportedly showed significant enrichment in matched ankylosing spondylitis synovial fluid.

V trimming: 0 bases; J trimming: 2 bases; junction bases outside the gene matches: 4. The CDR3 sequence is 15 residues long. From germline, CDR1 is SGDLS and CDR2 YYNGEE. TCRdb reanalysed the 5' RACE reads using MiXCR and keeps one entry per CDR3 protein. The data show about 42,000 distinct CDR3 sequences, 3.5% to 4% seen once. The source material was blood, either unsorted or a sorted T cell fraction (not recorded which). This chain uses TRBV9 with TRBJ2-5; 7 nucleotides match TRBD2. The sequence was obtained from a female donor with ankylosing spondylitis or in good health (not recorded which). CDR3 bases: TGTGCCAGCAGCGTAGATCGGACTAGACAAGAGACCCAGTACTTC. Translated, it gives CASSVDRTRQETQYF.